The T cell receptor (beta chain) under discussion was sequenced for a study of blood T cell repertoires in COVID-19 (dated by TCRdb to the early 2020s). Broadly, across the study: Collaborator samples came from the United States, Italy and Spain and covered acute and convalescent phases of COVID-19. The repertoires were released in a freely available public database meant as a resource for research on the immune response to SARS-CoV-2. The samples were drawn from the first 160 participants of the ongoing ImmuneRACE study and from 950 to 1,500 subjects provided by 6 global collaborators. Where HLA class I and class II types were available, the types were taken from metadata supplied by the sample provider, not from assay-based typing. The dataset comprised deeply sampled blood TCRbeta repertoires from subjects exposed to, actively infected with, or recovered from COVID-19. Sample metadata almost always included a de-identified subject ID, COVID-19 status, age in years and sex. The prospective study material was composed of cDNA or gDNA derived from T cells, B-cell-depleted T cells, or PBMCs. General study outcomes and caveats: How much clinical and demographic metadata was included differed by source and by participant, and the metadata was provided uncurated.

As for this clone: The specificity of this receptor is unknown. The sample holds no much larger clone one base away, and base qualities are not on file.

The CDR1 and CDR2 encoded by the germline V gene (reference sequence) are LNHDA and SQIVND. Taken from cysteine to phenylalanine, the CDR3 has 13 residues. CDR3 DNA is the only sequence kept; it has 39 bases, read in frame from the first base. V drops 3 bases and J drops 4 bases, leaving 9 bases in between. The collaborating institutions used their own protocols to collect whole blood in K2EDTA tubes. Collaborator samples were shipped for TCRbeta analysis as frozen whole blood, isolated PBMCs, or DNA extracted from either sample type. TCRbeta CDR3 regions were amplified from genomic DNA using the immunoSEQ Assay, a bias-controlled multiplex PCR. Per the original workflow: Nucleated cell counts per sample were estimated from amplification of reference gene primers within the assay. To quantify the absolute abundance of each unique TCRbeta CDR3 rearrangement, sequence reads were collapsed and filtered. Productive Simpson clonality was computed per sample as the square root of Simpson's diversity index over productive rearrangements. Imported from immuneACCESS, the table was reduced by TCRdb to in-frame sequences with V and J called. These copies leave out some clones; in studies compared against another copy, an unresolved V gene accounts for under half, and the cause of the remainder is not known. For V, J and clone size, that table is used; D and trimming come from the DNA. Within this sample are some 150,000 clones, with roughly 90% of them counted one time only. 8% to 11% of the sample rests with the top ten.

This clonotype originated in a man between 45 and 60 years old with active or convalescent COVID-19. The sequence joins TRBV19 to TRBJ1-2; the D gene is perhaps TRBD1, on 5 matching bases. The sequencing sample was made of peripheral blood. The nucleotide sequence reads TGTGCCAGTAGTATTGGGACTCCCTATGGCTACACCTTC. This codes for CASSIGTPYGYTF.